This T cell receptor beta chain was recovered during a study of blood T cell repertoires in COVID-19. Measured with immunoSEQ multiplex PCR; TCRdb has only the in-frame clones, and not every one. The sample yields more than 300,000 clones, about 90% seen once. The V segment lost 0 bases and the J segment 2 bases; nucleotides outside the gene matches: 5. The germline gives CDR1 MNHNY, CDR2 SVGAGI (reference sequence). The CDR3 length is 16 residues. This sequence was found in a woman between 18 and 29 years old who had recovered from COVID-19. The material sequenced was peripheral blood. The rearrangement links TRBV6-6 to TRBJ2-3; 7 nucleotides agree with TRBD1. Here the CDR3 reads CASSYSRQGSTDTQYF. CDR3 DNA: TGTGCCAGCAGTTACTCACGACAGGGCTCCACAGATACGCAGTATTTT.